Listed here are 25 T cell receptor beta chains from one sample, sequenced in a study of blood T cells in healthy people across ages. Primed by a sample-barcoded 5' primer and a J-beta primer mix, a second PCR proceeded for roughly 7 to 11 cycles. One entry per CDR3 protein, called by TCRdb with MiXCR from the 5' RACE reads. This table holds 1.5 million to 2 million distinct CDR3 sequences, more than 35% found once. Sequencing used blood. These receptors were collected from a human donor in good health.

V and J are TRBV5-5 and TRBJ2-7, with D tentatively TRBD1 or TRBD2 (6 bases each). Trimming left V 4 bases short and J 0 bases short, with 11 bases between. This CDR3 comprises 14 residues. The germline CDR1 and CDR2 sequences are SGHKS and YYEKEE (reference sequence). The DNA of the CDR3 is TGTGCCAGCAGCATCGGGGGCTTCTCCTACGAGCAGTACTTC. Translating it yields CASSIGGFSYEQYF.

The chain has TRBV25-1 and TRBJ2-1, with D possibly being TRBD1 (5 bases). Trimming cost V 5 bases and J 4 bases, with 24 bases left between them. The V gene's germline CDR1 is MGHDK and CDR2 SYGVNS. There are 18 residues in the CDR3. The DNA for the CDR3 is TGTGCCAGCAGTTCGCACCACATGTGGGGCGCGAAGTACAATGAGCAGTTCTTC. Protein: CASSSHHMWGAKYNEQFF.

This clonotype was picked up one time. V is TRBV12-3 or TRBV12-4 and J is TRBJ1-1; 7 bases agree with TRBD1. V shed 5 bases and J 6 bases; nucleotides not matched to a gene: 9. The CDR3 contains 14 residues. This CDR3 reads CASSPSTGFAEAFF. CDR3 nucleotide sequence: TGTGCCAGCAGTCCCTCGACAGGGTTCGCTGAAGCTTTCTTT.

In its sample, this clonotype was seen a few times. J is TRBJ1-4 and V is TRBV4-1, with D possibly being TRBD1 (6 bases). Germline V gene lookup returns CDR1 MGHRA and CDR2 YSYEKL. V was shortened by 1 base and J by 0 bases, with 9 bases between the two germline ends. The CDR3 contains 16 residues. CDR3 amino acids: CASSQATGSTNEKLFF. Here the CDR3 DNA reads TGCGCCAGCAGCCAAGCGACAGGTTCAACTAATGAAAAACTGTTTTTT.

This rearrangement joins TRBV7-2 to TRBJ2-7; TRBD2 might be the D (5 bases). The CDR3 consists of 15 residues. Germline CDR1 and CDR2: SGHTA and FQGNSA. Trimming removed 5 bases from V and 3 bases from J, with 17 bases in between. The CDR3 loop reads CASSPWTGRGYEQYF. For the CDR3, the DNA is TGTGCCAGCAGCCCCTGGACGGGGAGAGGCTACGAGCAGTACTTC.

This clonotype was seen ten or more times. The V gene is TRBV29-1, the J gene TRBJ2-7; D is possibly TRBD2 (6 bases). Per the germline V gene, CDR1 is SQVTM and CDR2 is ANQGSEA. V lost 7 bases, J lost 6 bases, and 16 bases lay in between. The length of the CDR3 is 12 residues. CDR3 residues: CSAGTYAGEQYF. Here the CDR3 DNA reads TGCAGCGCTGGGACTTACGCGGGCGAGCAGTACTTC.

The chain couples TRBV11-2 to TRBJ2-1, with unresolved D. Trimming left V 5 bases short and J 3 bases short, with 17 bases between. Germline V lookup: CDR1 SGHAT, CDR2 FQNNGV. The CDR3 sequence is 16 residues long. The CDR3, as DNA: TGTGCCAGCAGCCCAGGTGGGCTAGTTCTCTACAATGAGCAGTTCTTC. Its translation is CASSPGGLVLYNEQFF.

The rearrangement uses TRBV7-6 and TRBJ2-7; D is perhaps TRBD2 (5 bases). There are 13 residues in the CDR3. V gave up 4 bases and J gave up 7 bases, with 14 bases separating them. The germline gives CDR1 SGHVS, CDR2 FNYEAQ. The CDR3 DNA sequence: TGTGCCAGCAGCTCCTATAACGAGGGAGAGCAGTACTTC. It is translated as CASSSYNEGEQYF.

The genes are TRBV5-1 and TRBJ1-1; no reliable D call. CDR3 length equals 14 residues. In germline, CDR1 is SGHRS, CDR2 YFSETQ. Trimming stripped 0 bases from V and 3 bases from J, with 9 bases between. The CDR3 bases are TGCGCCAGCAGCTTGGGGAATGATGACACTGAAGCTTTCTTT. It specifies CASSLGNDDTEAFF.

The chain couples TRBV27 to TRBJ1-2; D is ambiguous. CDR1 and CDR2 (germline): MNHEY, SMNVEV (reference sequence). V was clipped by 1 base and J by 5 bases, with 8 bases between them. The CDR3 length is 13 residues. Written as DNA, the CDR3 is TGTGCCAGCAGTTTATTCCCTGAGTATGGCTACACCTTC. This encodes CASSLFPEYGYTF.

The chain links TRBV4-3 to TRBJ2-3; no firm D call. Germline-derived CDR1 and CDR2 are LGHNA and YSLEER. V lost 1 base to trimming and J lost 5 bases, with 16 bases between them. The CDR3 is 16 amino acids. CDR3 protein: CASSQVLNLDGDTQYF. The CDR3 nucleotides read TGCGCCAGCAGCCAAGTTCTAAACCTAGATGGAGATACGCAGTATTTT.

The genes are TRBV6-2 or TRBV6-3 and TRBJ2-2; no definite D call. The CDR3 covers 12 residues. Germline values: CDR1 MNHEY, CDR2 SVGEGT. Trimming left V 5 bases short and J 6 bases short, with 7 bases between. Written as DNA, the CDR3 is TGTGCCAGCAGTAAATTGGCCGGGGAGCTGTTTTTT. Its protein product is CASSKLAGELFF.

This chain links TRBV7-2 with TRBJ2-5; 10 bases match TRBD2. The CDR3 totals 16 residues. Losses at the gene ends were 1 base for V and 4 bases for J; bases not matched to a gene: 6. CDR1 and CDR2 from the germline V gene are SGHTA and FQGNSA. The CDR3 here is CASSLVGLAARETQYF. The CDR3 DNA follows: TGTGCCAGCAGCTTAGTCGGACTAGCGGCCCGAGAGACCCAGTACTTC. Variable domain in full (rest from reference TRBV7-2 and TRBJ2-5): GAGVSQSPSNKVTEKGKDVELRCDPISGHTALYWYRQSLGQGLEFLIYFQGNSAPDKSGLPSDRFSAERTGGSVSTLTIQRTQQEDSAVYLCASSLVGLAARETQYFGPGTRLLVL.

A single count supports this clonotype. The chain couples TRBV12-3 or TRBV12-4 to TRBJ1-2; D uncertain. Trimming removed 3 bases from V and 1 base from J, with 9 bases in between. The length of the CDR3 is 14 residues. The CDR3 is CASSFTESNYGYTF. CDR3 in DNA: TGTGCCAGCAGTTTTACAGAAAGTAACTATGGCTACACCTTC.

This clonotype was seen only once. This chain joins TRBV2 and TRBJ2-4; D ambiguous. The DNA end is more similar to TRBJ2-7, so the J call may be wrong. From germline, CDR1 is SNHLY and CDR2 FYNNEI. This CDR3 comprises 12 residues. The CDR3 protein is CASRDTYYEQYF. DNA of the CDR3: TGTGCCAGCAGGGATACTTACTACGAGCAGTACTTC.

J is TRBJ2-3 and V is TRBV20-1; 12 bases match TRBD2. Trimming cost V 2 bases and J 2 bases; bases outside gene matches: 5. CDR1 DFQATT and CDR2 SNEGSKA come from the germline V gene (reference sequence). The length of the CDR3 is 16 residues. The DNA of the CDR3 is TGCAGTGCTAGACCGAGGACTAGCGGGGTCACAGATACGCAGTATTTT. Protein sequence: CSARPRTSGVTDTQYF.

CDR3 region: CASSRRGTVSGYTF. CDR3 DNA sequence: TGTGCCAGCAGCAGACGAGGGACGGTCTCTGGCTACACCTTC. The gene calls are TRBV7-2 and TRBJ1-2, with D tentatively TRBD1 (5 bases). V was cut by 5 bases and J by 7 bases, with 17 bases left in between. The CDR3 spans 14 residues. Germline V CDR1 and CDR2: SGHTA, FQGNSA. The full variable domain, completed using reference TRBV7-2 and TRBJ1-2, is GAGVSQSPSNKVTEKGKDVELRCDPISGHTALYWYRQSLGQGLEFLIYFQGNSAPDKSGLPSDRFSAERTGGSVSTLTIQRTQQEDSAVYLCASSRRGTVSGYTFGSGTRLTVV.

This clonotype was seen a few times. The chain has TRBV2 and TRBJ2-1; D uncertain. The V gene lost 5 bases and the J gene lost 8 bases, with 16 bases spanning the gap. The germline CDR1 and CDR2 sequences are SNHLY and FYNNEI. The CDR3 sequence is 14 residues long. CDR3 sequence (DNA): TGTGCCAGCAGTCCCAACCGATTGAATGATGAGCAGTTCTTC. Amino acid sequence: CASSPNRLNDEQFF.

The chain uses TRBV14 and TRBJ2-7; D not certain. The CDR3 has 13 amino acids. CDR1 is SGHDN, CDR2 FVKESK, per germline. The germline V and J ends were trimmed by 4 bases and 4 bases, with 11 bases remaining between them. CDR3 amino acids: CASSLQHGYEQYF. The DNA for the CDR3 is TGTGCCAGCAGCCTACAACACGGGTACGAGCAGTACTTC.

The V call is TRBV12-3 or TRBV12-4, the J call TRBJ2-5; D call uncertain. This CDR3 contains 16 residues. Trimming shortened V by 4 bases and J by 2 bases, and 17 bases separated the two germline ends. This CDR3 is CASSYFPSVPQETQYF. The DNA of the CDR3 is TGTGCCAGCAGTTATTTTCCCAGCGTCCCACAAGAGACCCAGTACTTC.

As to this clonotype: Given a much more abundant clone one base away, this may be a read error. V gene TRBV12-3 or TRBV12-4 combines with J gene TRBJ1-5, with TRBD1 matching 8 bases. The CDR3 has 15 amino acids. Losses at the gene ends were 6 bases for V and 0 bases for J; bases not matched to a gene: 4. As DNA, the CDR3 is TGTGCCAGCAGGCCGACAGGGGTTAGCAATCAGCCCCAGCATTTT. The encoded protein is CASRPTGVSNQPQHF.

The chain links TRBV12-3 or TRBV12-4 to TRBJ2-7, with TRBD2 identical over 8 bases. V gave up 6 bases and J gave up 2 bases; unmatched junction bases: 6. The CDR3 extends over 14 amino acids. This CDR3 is CASSAGGPAYEQYF. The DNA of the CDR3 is TGTGCCAGCAGCGCGGGGGGCCCCGCCTACGAGCAGTACTTC.

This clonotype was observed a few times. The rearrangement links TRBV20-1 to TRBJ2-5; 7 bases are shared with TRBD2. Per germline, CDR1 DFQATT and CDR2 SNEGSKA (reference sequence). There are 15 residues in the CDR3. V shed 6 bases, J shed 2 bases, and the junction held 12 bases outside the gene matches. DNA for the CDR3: TGCAGTGCACAACCCCCTAGCGGCCTGCAAGAGACCCAGTACTTC. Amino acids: CSAQPPSGLQETQYF.

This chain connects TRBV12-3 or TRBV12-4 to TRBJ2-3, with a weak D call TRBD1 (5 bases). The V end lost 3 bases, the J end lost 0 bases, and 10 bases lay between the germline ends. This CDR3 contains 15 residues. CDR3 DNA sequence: TGTGCCAGCAGTTTTTCATCAGGGAGCACAGATACGCAGTATTTT. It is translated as CASSFSSGSTDTQYF.

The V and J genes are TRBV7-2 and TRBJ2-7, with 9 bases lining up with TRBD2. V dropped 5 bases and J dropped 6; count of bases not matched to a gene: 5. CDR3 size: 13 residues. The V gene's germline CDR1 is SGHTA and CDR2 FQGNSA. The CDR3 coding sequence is TGTGCCAGCAGCCCTAGCGGGGCGGTCGAGCAGTACTTC. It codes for CASSPSGAVEQYF. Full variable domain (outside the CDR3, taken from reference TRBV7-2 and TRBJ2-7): GAGVSQSPSNKVTEKGKDVELRCDPISGHTALYWYRQSLGQGLEFLIYFQGNSAPDKSGLPSDRFSAERTGGSVSTLTIQRTQQEDSAVYLCASSPSGAVEQYFGPGTRLTVT.